This T cell receptor (beta chain) was profiled in a study of blood T cell repertoires in COVID-19. Background on the study: The United States, Italy and Spain supplied acute and convalescent COVID-19 samples. PBMCs, B-cell-depleted T cells, or T cells provided the cDNA or gDNA that made up the material.

In the source study's methods: By means of reference gene primer amplification, nucleated cell counts were estimated. Sequencing used immunoSEQ multiplex PCR; TCRdb keeps in-frame clones, though not all of them. The V and J calls and the clone size are those of that table, but D and trimming were determined from the DNA. Of some 530,000 clones in the sample, around 85% were seen once. Per germline, CDR1 MNHNS and CDR2 SASEGT. The ends were cut back, 7 bases at V and 3 bases at J, with 10 bases in the middle. The CDR3 is 13 residues long. V is TRBV6-1 and J is TRBJ1-5; no clear D gene. Sequences were obtained from peripheral blood. The receptor's source is a human donor in a cohort sampled during active COVID-19. The CDR3 bases are TGTGCCAGCACAGACAATTACAATCAGCCCCAGCATTTT. It is translated as CASTDNYNQPQHF.